A selection of T cell receptor beta chains follows, all from one sample in a study of cytomegalovirus exposure and HLA in healthy donors. The table came from immunoSEQ multiplex PCR; TCRdb's copy has only in-frame clones and leaves some out. The sample shows about 38,000 clones, 80% to 95% of them seen only once. The specimen was PBMCs. The receptors originated from a man in his late teens or twenties in good health and CMV-seronegative. Each CDR3 is given with its conserved first and last residue. D genes are given only for firm matches. Expanded clones are given a class, and other clones once, few, many or no size at all.

D	size	V	J	CDR3	DNA
.	.	TRBV27	TRBJ1-5	CASRLTRTAHQPQHF	TGTGCCAGCAGGCTGACGCGGACAGCACATCAGCCCCAGCATTTT
.	.	TRBV7-8	TRBJ1-1	CASRRQRNTEAFF	TGTGCCAGCAGACGACAGAGGAACACTGAAGCTTTCTTT
TRBD2	.	TRBV7-2	TRBJ2-4	CASSSGRGGRGNIQYF	TGTGCCAGCAGCTCGGGCCGCGGCGGGAGGGGAAACATTCAGTACTTC
TRBD2	.	TRBV19	TRBJ2-3	CASRITGTSFSDTQYF	TGTGCCAGTAGGATCACCGGGACTAGCTTCTCAGATACGCAGTATTTT
TRBD2	.	TRBV6-1	TRBJ2-3	CASSEQPSGSAADTQYF	TGTGCCAGCAGTGAACAGCCCAGCGGGAGTGCGGCAGATACGCAGTATTTT
TRBD1	.	TRBV7-9	TRBJ2-3	CASSPGQGSDTQYF	TGTGCCAGCAGCCCCGGACAGGGGTCAGATACGCAGTATTTT
.	.	TRBV11-1	TRBJ2-7	CASSFSVEQYF	TGTGCCAGCAGCTTTAGCGTCGAGCAGTACTTC
.	.	TRBV28	TRBJ2-2	CASSPPGQPTGELFF	TGTGCCAGCAGCCCACCGGGACAACCAACCGGGGAGCTGTTTTTT
TRBD1	.	TRBV28	TRBJ2-2	CASSSGTGSPGELFF	TGTGCCAGCAGTTCCGGGACAGGGTCGCCCGGGGAGCTGTTTTTT
.	.	TRBV7-8	TRBJ2-1	CASSPRRDGYLNEQFF	TGTGCCAGCAGCCCACGGCGGGATGGCTACCTCAATGAGCAGTTCTTC
TRBD1	.	TRBV7-9	TRBJ1-6	CASSSGQDPSSLHF	TGTGCCAGCAGCTCGGGACAGGATCCTTCGTCCCTCCACTTT
.	.	TRBV29-1	TRBJ1-2	CSVQEAVNYGYTF	TGCAGCGTCCAAGAGGCGGTTAACTATGGCTACACCTTC
TRBD1	.	TRBV30	TRBJ1-2	CAWTRGQGGGYTF	TGTGCCTGGACCCGGGGACAGGGGGGTGGCTACACCTTC
.	.	TRBV27	TRBJ2-3	CASRLHFTDTQYF	TGTGCCAGCAGACTACATTTCACAGATACGCAGTATTTT
.	once	TRBV27	TRBJ1-5	CASSPLGGESNQPQHF	TGTGCCAGCAGTCCCCTCGGGGGGGAGTCCAATCAGCCCCAGCATTTT
.	.	TRBV6-1	TRBJ1-5	CASSDLLRPQHF	TGTGCCAGCAGTGACCTATTAAGGCCCCAGCATTTT
.	.	TRBV28	TRBJ1-4	CASSLRGGINLNEKLFF	TGTGCCAGCAGTTTGCGGGGAGGCATTAACTTAAATGAAAAACTGTTTTTT
TRBD2	.	TRBV6-5	TRBJ2-1	CASASGRGYNEQFF	TGTGCCAGCGCCAGCGGGAGGGGCTACAATGAGCAGTTCTTC
.	.	TRBV5-6	TRBJ2-3	CASSIPLGAGSTDTQYF	TGTGCCAGCAGCATCCCCTTGGGAGCGGGTAGCACAGATACGCAGTATTTT
.	.	TRBV7-3	TRBJ2-2	CASSPGTYSGELFF	TGTGCCAGCAGCCCCGGGACATATTCCGGGGAGCTGTTTTTT
.	.	TRBV10-1	TRBJ1-1	CATHRVGRENTEAFF	TGCGCCACCCACCGCGTGGGGAGAGAGAACACTGAAGCTTTCTTT
.	once	TRBV5-1	TRBJ2-1	CASSFSGQNINEQFF	TGCGCCAGCAGTTTCTCTGGACAGAACATCAATGAGCAGTTCTTC
.	.	TRBV27	TRBJ2-1	CASSWNSQNPNEQFF	TGTGCCAGCAGTTGGAACAGCCAAAACCCCAATGAGCAGTTCTTC
TRBD1	.	TRBV19	TRBJ1-4	CASSAPGTGDRNEKLFF	TGTGCCAGTAGTGCTCCGGGGACAGGTGACCGGAATGAAAAACTGTTTTTT
.	few	TRBV11-2	TRBJ1-2	CASSLDRPGGRGGYTF	TGTGCCAGCAGCTTAGATCGTCCGGGGGGGCGAGGTGGCTACACCTTC
.	.	TRBV27	TRBJ1-6	CASRKSLRDSPLHF	TGTGCCAGCAGGAAATCCCTACGGGATTCACCCCTCCACTTT
TRBD2	.	TRBV7-8	TRBJ2-7	CASSLVAVVSGRAPSEQYF	TGTGCCAGCAGCTTAGTCGCGGTTGTTAGCGGGAGGGCCCCGAGCGAGCAGTACTTC
.	.	TRBV29-1	TRBJ2-1	CSVEQGSHEQFF	TGCAGCGTTGAACAGGGTAGCCATGAGCAGTTCTTC
.	.	TRBV30	TRBJ1-1	CAWTQYRDTEAFF	TGTGCCTGGACACAATACAGGGACACTGAAGCTTTCTTT
.	once	TRBV10-1	TRBJ2-1	CASSESIPLNEQFF	TGCGCCAGCAGTGAATCTATCCCCCTCAATGAGCAGTTCTTC
TRBD1	.	TRBV6-5	TRBJ1-2	CASSPGQGAGGYTF	TGTGCCAGCAGTCCCGGACAGGGGGCGGGGGGCTACACCTTC
.	.	TRBV14	TRBJ1-1	CASSFGMNTEAFF	TGTGCCAGCAGCTTCGGGATGAACACTGAAGCTTTCTTT
TRBD1	.	TRBV9	TRBJ2-5	CASSFRQGGWETQYF	TGTGCCAGCAGCTTTAGACAGGGGGGATGGGAGACCCAGTACTTC
TRBD2	.	TRBV4-1	TRBJ2-7	CASSPSGGISSYEQYF	TGCGCCAGCAGCCCTAGCGGGGGGATAAGCTCCTACGAGCAGTACTTC
.	once	TRBV7-9	TRBJ1-1	CASTDSDTEAFF	TGTGCCAGCACGGACAGTGACACTGAAGCTTTCTTT
TRBD1	.	TRBV7-8	TRBJ2-5	CASSSGTVKETQYF	TGTGCCAGCAGCTCGGGGACAGTTAAAGAGACCCAGTACTTC
.	.	TRBV7-9	TRBJ1-5	CASSSNRGQNQPQHF	TGTGCCAGCAGCTCCAACCGAGGACAGAATCAGCCCCAGCATTTT
TRBD2	.	TRBV2	TRBJ2-2	CASSEVAGGLGENGELFF	TGTGCCAGCAGTGAGGTAGCGGGGGGCCTTGGGGAGAACGGGGAGCTGTTTTTT
TRBD1	.	TRBV6-6	TRBJ1-4	CASSPTRTGASQKLFF	TGTGCCAGCAGCCCTACTAGGACAGGTGCCTCGCAAAAACTGTTTTTT
.	.	TRBV30	TRBJ2-2	CASQDGELFF	TGTGCCTCACAGGATGGGGAGCTGTTTTTT
TRBD1	.	TRBV5-4	TRBJ1-4	CASSIPGTGSTNEKLFF	TGTGCCAGCAGCATACCCGGGACAGGGTCAACTAATGAAAAACTGTTTTTT
TRBD2	.	TRBV5-1	TRBJ2-3	CASSYGLAAITDTQYF	TGCGCCAGCAGCTATGGACTAGCGGCGATCACAGATACGCAGTATTTT
.	.	TRBV6-5	TRBJ1-5	CASSYDKRRNQPQHF	TGTGCCAGCAGTTACGACAAACGGCGCAATCAGCCCCAGCATTTT
.	.	TRBV5-4	TRBJ1-1	CASSLVEVGTEAFF	TGTGCCAGCAGCTTGGTTGAGGTCGGAACTGAAGCTTTCTTT
TRBD2	.	TRBV11-2	TRBJ2-5	CASTFGGGETQYF	TGTGCCAGCACCTTCGGGGGGGGTGAGACCCAGTACTTC
.	.	TRBV5-1	TRBJ1-3	CASSRDSSGNTIYF	TGCGCCAGCAGCCGCGACAGCTCTGGAAACACCATATATTTT
.	.	TRBV7-9	TRBJ2-5	CASSSYLFETQYF	TGTGCCAGCAGCTCCTACCTTTTTGAGACCCAGTACTTC
TRBD1	.	TRBV7-9	TRBJ2-3	CASSPGQGTTDTQYF	TGTGCCAGCAGCCCGGGACAGGGAACGACAGATACGCAGTATTTT
TRBD2	.	TRBV28	TRBJ2-5	CASRQAGGEGKTQYF	TGTGCCAGCAGGCAAGCGGGAGGGGAAGGAAAGACCCAGTACTTC
.	.	TRBV30	TRBJ1-5	CAWSVPGSSNQPQHF	TGTGCCTGGAGTGTACCAGGGTCGAGCAATCAGCCCCAGCATTTT
.	.	TRBV5-1	TRBJ2-7	CASNGPAYEQYF	TGCGCCAGCAATGGGCCCGCCTACGAGCAGTACTTC